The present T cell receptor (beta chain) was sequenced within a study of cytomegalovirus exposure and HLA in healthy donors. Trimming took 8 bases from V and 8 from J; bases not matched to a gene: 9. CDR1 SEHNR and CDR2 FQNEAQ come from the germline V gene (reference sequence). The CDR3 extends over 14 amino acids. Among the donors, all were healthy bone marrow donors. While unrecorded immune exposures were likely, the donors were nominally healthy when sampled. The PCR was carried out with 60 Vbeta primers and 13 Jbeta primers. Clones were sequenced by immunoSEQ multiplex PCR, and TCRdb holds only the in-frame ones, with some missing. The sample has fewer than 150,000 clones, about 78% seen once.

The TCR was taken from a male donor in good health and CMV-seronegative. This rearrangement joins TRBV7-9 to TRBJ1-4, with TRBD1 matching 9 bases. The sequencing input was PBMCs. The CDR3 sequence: CASPTGQGPEKLFF. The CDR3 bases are TGTGCCAGCCCGACGGGACAGGGTCCCGAAAAACTGTTTTTT.